Shown below are 11 T cell receptor beta chains from a single sample sequenced in a study of T cells in Graves' hyperthyroidism and ophthalmopathy. The CDR3 regions of TCR beta were amplified from RNA transcripts. A set of HTBI primers served as the primers for a first-round RT-PCR of the TCR CDR3. TCRdb called the multiplex PCR reads again in MiXCR, with one record for every CDR3 protein. The table shows roughly 550,000 distinct CDR3 sequences, with about 16% occurring only once. Sequenced input: blood. Receptors were obtained from a woman aged 30 to 39 with Graves' ophthalmopathy.

A few counts support this clonotype. This chain connects TRBV20-1 to TRBJ2-7, with 8 bases aligning to TRBD1. From germline, CDR1 is DFQATT and CDR2 SNEGSKA (reference sequence). The V gene end was trimmed by 0 bases and the J gene end by 4 bases; junction bases not matched to a gene: 11. The CDR3 has 16 amino acids. This chain's CDR3 is CSARDTGRGLSYEQYF. DNA of the CDR3: TGCAGTGCTAGAGATACCGGCAGGGGGCTATCGTACGAGCAGTACTTC.

J is TRBJ2-1 and V is TRBV29-1; possible D gene TRBD2, 5 bases. The V gene lost 4 bases and the J gene lost 0 bases, with 19 bases spanning the gap. The germline gives CDR1 SQVTM, CDR2 ANQGSEA. The CDR3 is 17 residues long. The CDR3 nucleotides are TGCAGCGTTGTCGGCCCCAGCGGATATAGCTCCTACAATGAGCAGTTCTTC. Encoded protein: CSVVGPSGYSSYNEQFF.

This clonotype has more than one count but fewer than ten. The chain couples TRBV9 to TRBJ2-7, with 9 bases lining up with TRBD2. Unmatched junction bases numbered 7, after V lost 0 bases and J lost 6 bases. The CDR3 extends over 15 amino acids. CDR1 and CDR2 (germline): SGDLS, YYNGEE. The CDR3 nucleotides are TGTGCCAGCAGCGTAGAAGGGACTAGCTGGGGCGAGCAGTACTTC. It specifies CASSVEGTSWGEQYF.

The table lists this clonotype with many counts. The chain uses TRBV7-2 and TRBJ2-3; 8 bases are shared with TRBD2. CDR1 SGHTA and CDR2 FQGNSA come from the germline V gene. The ends lost 7 bases at V and 2 bases at J; junction bases unmatched: 5. The CDR3 runs 14 residues. CDR3 sequence (DNA): TGTGCCAGCATCCTCGGGAGGGCCACAGATACGCAGTATTTT. Translating it yields CASILGRATDTQYF.

V usage is TRBV24-1 and J usage is TRBJ2-1; no reliable D call. The CDR3 sequence is 12 residues long. V lost 5 bases, J lost 4 bases, and 5 bases lay in between. Germline-derived CDR1 and CDR2 are KGHDR and SFDVKD. The CDR3 sequence: CATSGLYNEQFF. As DNA, the CDR3 is TGTGCCACCAGTGGGTTATACAATGAGCAGTTCTTC.

The chain recombines TRBV18 with TRBJ2-6, with no clear D. This CDR3 is built from 16 residues. Per germline, CDR1 KGHSH and CDR2 LQKENI. V lost 2 bases and J lost 0, with 8 bases in between. The CDR3 region has the DNA TGTGCCAGCTCACCAAAGGCAGTCTCTGGGGCCAACGTCCTGACTTTC. It specifies CASSPKAVSGANVLTF.

As regards this clonotype: A junction boundary mismatches the germline segment, possibly from a read error. The chain recombines TRBV6-5 with TRBJ2-7; perhaps TRBD2 as D (6 bases). The germline CDR1 and CDR2 sequences are MNHEY and SVGAGI. The CDR3 sequence is 14 residues long. CDR3 protein: CASSYSGGFYQQYF. The CDR3, as DNA: TGTGCCAGCAGTTACTCCGGGGGTTTCTACCAGCAGTACTTC.

The chain combines TRBV4-1 with TRBJ1-1; D is undetermined. Germline V gene lookup returns CDR1 MGHRA and CDR2 YSYEKL. V lost 4 bases to trimming and J lost 6 bases, with 15 bases between them. This CDR3 is built from 14 residues. CDR3 sequence reads: CASSLEPFAAEAFF. For the CDR3, the DNA is TGCGCCAGCAGCCTTGAACCGTTCGCGGCTGAAGCTTTCTTT.

The rearrangement joins TRBV11-3 to TRBJ2-2; 9 bases line up with TRBD2. The germline V gene encodes CDR1 SGHNT and CDR2 YENEEA. V shed 5 bases and J 9 bases; nucleotides not matched to a gene: 16. The CDR3 covers 17 residues. The CDR3, as DNA: TGTGCCAGCAGCGAGGGGGGTGGCGGGAGGGACCCCCGGGAGCTGTTTTTT. This sequence encodes CASSEGGGGRDPRELFF.

Regarding this clonotype: A much larger clone sits a single nucleotide away, making a read error possible. The rearrangement joins TRBV18 to TRBJ2-1; 8 bases are a match to TRBD1. The V gene's germline CDR1 is KGHSH and CDR2 LQKENI. Trimming took 0 bases from V and 9 from J; bases not matched to a gene: 10. The CDR3 has 16 amino acids. The CDR3 DNA is TGTGCCAGCTCACCACCTGGTGCAGGGGGCATCGGTGAGCAGTTCTTC. Amino acids: CASSPPGAGGIGEQFF. Variable domain in full (rest from reference TRBV18 and TRBJ2-1): NAGVMQNPRHLVRRRGQEARLRCSPMKGHSHVYWYRQLPEEGLKFMVYLQKENIIDESGMPKERFSAEFPKEGPSILRIQQVVRGDSAAYFCASSPPGAGGIGEQFFGPGTRLTVL.

This clonotype was observed many times. This sequence joins TRBV5-1 and TRBJ2-1, with D unclear. The CDR3 has 14 residues. V dropped 2 bases and J dropped 8 bases, with 14 bases sitting between them. The germline CDR1 and CDR2 sequences are SGHRS and YFSETQ. The CDR3 DNA follows: TGCGCCAGCAGCTTAAGCACCATTATCGATGAGCAGTTCTTC. This translates into CASSLSTIIDEQFF.